This note documents a single T cell receptor beta chain sequence. What it binds is not known. The data stem from a study of radiotherapy plus CTLA-4 blockade in lung cancer. The protocol was immunoSEQ multiplex PCR, while the TCRdb copy is restricted to in-frame clones and leaves out a portion. Seen here are 60,000 or so clones, 70% to 80% observed once, and the top ten hold 3.5% to 4%. Germline lookup yields CDR1 SNHLY and CDR2 FYNNEI. The CDR3 length is 16 residues. The V and J ends lost 2 bases and 2 bases respectively, with 15 bases between them. Study-wide points: Tumor-origin TCR clones grew in blood after radiotherapy plus ipilimumab.

V is TRBV2 and J is TRBJ2-5; D is uncertain. The sample in question was peripheral blood, obtained from a patient treated with radiotherapy plus ipilimumab. This receptor was identified in a human donor with non-small cell lung cancer who had a partial response to radiotherapy plus ipilimumab. This CDR3 is CASSELKIDLQETQYF. The CDR3 nucleotides are TGTGCCAGCAGTGAACTCAAAATAGATCTACAAGAGACCCAGTACTTC.